There are many counts of the clone carrying this T cell receptor (beta chain). The antigen remains unidentified. Samples came from axillary lymph nodes draining the breast cancer. TCRdb reprocessed the multiplex PCR reads with MiXCR, giving one entry per CDR3 protein. The table records around 140,000 distinct CDR3 sequences, around a third of them present only once. This specimen comes from a study of breast tumors, draining lymph nodes, adjacent tissues. Whole-study results and caveats: Data fit most tumor T cells coming from lymph node, expanding in tumor. Tumor repertoires ranked between lymph nodes and nontumor tissue in diversity, with V and J gene preferences. Tumor T cell lymph node origin was a supported hypothesis, not proven.

There are 15 residues in the CDR3. Trimming pared 1 base from V and 7 bases from J, leaving 14 bases between. Germline CDR1 reads DFQATT; CDR2 reads SNEGSKA (reference sequence). The sample was axillary lymph node tissue. The TCR originated in a female donor with breast cancer. Some clones in this sample may be carry-over from other donors' samples. The chain combines TRBV20-1 with TRBJ1-6; D ambiguous. Written as DNA, the CDR3 is TGCAGTGCTAGAGCTACCGGGATAGTAAATTCACCCCTCCACTTT. It is translated as CSARATGIVNSPLHF.